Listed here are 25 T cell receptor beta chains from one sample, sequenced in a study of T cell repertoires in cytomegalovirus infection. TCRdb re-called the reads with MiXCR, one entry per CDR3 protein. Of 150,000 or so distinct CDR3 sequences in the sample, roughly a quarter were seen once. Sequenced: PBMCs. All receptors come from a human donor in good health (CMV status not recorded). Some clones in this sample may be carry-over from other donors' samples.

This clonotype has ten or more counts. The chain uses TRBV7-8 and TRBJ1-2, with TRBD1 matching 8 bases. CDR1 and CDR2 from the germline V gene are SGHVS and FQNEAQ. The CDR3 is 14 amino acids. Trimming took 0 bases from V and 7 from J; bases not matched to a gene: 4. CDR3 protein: CASSLAGQGFGYTF. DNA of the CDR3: TGTGCCAGCAGCTTAGCCGGACAGGGTTTTGGCTACACCTTC. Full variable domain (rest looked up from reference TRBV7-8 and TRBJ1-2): GAGVSQSPRYKVAKRGQDVALRCDPISGHVSLFWYQQALGQGPEFLTYFQNEAQLDKSGLPSDRFFAERPEGSVSTLKIQRTQQEDSAVYLCASSLAGQGFGYTFGSGTRLTVV.

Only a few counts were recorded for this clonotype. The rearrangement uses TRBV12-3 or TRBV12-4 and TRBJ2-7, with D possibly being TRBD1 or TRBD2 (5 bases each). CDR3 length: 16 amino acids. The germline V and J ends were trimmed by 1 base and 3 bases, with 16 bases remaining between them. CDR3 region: CASSLGGTGTFYEQYF. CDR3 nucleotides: TGTGCCAGCAGTTTAGGAGGGACCGGGACCTTCTACGAGCAGTACTTC.

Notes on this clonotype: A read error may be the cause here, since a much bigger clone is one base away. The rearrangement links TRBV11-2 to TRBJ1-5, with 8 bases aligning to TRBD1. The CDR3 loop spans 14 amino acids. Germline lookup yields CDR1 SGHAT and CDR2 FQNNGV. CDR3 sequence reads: CASSAGQGHQPRHF. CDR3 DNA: TGTGCCAGCAGCGCCGGACAGGGCCATCAGCCCCGGCATTTT.

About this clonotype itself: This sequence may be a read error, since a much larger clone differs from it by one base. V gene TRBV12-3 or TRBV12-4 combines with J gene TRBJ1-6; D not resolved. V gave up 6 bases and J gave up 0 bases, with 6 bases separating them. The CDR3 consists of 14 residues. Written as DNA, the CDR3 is TGTGCCAGCAGCTTTGGCTCCTATAATTCACCCCTCCACTTT. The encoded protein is CASSFGSYNSPLHF.

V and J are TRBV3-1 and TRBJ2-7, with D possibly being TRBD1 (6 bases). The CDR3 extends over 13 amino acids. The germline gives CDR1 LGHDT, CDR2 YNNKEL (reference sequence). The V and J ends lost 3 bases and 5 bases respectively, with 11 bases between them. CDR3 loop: CASSQGARDEQYF. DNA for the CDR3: TGTGCCAGCAGCCAGGGGGCTCGGGACGAGCAGTACTTC.

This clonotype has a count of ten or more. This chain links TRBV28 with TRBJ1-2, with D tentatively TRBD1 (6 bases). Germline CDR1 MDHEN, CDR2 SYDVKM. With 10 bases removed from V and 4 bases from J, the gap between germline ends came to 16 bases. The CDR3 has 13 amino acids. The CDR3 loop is CATHPGHGYGYTF. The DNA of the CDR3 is TGTGCCACCCATCCGGGACACGGCTATGGCTACACCTTC.

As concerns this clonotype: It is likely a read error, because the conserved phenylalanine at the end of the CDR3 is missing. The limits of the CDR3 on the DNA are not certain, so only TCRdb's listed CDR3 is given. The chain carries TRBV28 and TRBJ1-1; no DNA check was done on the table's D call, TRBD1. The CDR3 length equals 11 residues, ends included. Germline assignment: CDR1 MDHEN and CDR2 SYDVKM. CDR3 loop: CASSPMYRGPL.

CDR3 residues: CASSQVGGSEAFF. The CDR3 DNA reads as TGTGCCAGCAGCCAAGTAGGGGGCTCTGAAGCTTTCTTT. The J gene is TRBJ1-1, the V gene TRBV14; 7 bases map to TRBD1. Germline lookup yields CDR1 SGHDN and CDR2 FVKESK. V lost 1 base, J lost 6 bases, and 2 bases stayed unmatched. The CDR3 has 13 residues.

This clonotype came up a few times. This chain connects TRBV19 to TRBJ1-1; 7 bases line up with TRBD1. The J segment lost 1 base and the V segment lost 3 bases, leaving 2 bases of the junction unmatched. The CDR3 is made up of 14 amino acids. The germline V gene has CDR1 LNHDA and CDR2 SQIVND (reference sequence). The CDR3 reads CASSMGQPNTEAFF. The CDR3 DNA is TGTGCCAGTAGTATGGGACAGCCGAACACTGAAGCTTTCTTT. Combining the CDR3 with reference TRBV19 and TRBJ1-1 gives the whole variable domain DGGITQSPKYLFRKEGQNVTLSCEQNLNHDAMYWYRQDPGQGLRLIYYSQIVNDFQKGDIAEGYSVSREKKESFPLTVTSAQKNPTAFYLCASSMGQPNTEAFFGQGTRLTVV.

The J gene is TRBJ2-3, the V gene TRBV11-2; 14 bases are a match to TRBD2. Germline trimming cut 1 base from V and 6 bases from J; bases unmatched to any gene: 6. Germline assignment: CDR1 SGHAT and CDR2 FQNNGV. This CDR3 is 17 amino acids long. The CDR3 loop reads CASSLAWTSGGFDTQYF. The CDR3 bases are TGTGCCAGCAGCTTAGCCTGGACTAGCGGGGGGTTTGATACGCAGTATTTT.

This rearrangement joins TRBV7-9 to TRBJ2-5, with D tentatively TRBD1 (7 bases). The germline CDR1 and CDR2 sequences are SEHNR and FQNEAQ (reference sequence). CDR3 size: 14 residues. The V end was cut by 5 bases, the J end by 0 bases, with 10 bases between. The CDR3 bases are TGTGCCAGCAGCGGAGGGACAGACCAAGAGACCCAGTACTTC. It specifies CASSGGTDQETQYF.

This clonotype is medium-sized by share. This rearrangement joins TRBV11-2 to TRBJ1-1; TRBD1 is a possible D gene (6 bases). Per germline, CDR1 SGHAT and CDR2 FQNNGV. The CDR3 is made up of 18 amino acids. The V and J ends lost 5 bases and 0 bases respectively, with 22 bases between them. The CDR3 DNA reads TGTGCCAGCAGCCCCCACTGGACAGTTTGGAGGGTGAACACTGAAGCTTTCTTT. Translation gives CASSPHWTVWRVNTEAFF.

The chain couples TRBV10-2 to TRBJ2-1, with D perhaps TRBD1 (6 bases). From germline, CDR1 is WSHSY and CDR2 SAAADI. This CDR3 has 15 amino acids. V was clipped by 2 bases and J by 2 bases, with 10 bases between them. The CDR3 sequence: CASSEMGAPYNEQFF. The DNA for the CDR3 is TGCGCCAGCAGTGAGATGGGGGCCCCCTACAATGAGCAGTTCTTC.

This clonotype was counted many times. This chain's CDR3 is CASSLAGGRDTEAFF. The CDR3 nucleotides read TGTGCCAGCAGCTTAGCAGGAGGGAGGGACACTGAAGCTTTCTTT. The chain joins TRBV7-2 to TRBJ1-1; D is uncertain. Trimming took 0 bases from V and 3 from J, leaving 11 bases between them. Germline V CDR1 and CDR2: SGHTA, FQGNSA. This CDR3 contains 15 residues. Combining the CDR3 with reference TRBV7-2 and TRBJ1-1 gives the whole variable domain GAGVSQSPSNKVTEKGKDVELRCDPISGHTALYWYRQSLGQGLEFLIYFQGNSAPDKSGLPSDRFSAERTGGSVSTLTIQRTQQEDSAVYLCASSLAGGRDTEAFFGQGTRLTVV.

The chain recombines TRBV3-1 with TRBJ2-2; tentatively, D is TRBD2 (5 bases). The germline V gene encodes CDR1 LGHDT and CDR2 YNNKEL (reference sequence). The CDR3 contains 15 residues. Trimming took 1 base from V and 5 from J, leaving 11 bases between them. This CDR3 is CASSQAGGGTGELFF. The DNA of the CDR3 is TGTGCCAGCAGCCAAGCCGGAGGAGGAACCGGGGAGCTGTTTTTT.

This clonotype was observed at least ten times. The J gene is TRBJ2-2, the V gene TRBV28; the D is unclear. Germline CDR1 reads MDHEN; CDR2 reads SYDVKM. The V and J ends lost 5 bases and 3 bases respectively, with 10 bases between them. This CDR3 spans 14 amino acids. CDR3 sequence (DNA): TGTGCCAGCAGTGCCGACGAAGACACCGGGGAGCTGTTTTTT. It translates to CASSADEDTGELFF.

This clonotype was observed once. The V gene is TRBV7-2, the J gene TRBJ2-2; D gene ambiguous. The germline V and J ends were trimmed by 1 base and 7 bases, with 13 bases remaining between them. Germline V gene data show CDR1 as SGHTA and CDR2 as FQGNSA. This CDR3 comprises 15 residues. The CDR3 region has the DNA TGTGCCAGCAGCTTAGAAGGTGTAGGGAACGGGGAGCTGTTTTTT. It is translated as CASSLEGVGNGELFF.

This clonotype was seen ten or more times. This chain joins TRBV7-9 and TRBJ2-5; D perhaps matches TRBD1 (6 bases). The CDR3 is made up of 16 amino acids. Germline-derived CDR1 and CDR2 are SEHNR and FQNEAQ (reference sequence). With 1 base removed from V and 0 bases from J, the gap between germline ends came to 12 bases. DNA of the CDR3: TGTGCCAGCAGCTTAGGACAGGATATGTACCAAGAGACCCAGTACTTC. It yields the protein CASSLGQDMYQETQYF.

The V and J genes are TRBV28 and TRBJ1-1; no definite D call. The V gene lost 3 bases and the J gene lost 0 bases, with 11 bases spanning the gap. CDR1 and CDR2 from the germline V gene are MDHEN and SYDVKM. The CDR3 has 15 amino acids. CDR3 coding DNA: TGTGCCAGCAGTTTCGGCAGGCGTATGAACACTGAAGCTTTCTTT. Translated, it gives CASSFGRRMNTEAFF.

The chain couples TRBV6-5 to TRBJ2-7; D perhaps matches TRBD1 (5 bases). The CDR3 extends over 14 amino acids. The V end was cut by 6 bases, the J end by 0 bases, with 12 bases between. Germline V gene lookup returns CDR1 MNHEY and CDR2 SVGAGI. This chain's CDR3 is CASRGVWGSYEQYF. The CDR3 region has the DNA TGTGCCAGCAGAGGGGTATGGGGCTCCTACGAGCAGTACTTC.

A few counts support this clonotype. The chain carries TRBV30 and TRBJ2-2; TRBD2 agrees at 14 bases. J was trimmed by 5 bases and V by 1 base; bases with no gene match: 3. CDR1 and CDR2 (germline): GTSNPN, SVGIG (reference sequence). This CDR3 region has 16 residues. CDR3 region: CAWSAGTSGRTGELFF. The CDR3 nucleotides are TGTGCCTGGAGTGCCGGGACTAGCGGGAGAACCGGGGAGCTGTTTTTT.

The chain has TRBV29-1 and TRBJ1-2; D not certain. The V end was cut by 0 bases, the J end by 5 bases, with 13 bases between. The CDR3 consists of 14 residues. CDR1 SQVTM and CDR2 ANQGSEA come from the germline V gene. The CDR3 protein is CSVEDHGTDYGYTF. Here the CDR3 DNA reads TGCAGCGTTGAAGATCATGGCACAGATTATGGCTACACCTTC.

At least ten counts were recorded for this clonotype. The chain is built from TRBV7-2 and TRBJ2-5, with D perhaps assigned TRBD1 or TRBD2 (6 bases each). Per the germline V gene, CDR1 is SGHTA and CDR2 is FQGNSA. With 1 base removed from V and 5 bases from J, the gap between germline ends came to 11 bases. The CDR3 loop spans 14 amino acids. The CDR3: CASSLVRGGETQYF. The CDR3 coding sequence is TGTGCCAGCAGCTTAGTACGAGGGGGGGAGACCCAGTACTTC.

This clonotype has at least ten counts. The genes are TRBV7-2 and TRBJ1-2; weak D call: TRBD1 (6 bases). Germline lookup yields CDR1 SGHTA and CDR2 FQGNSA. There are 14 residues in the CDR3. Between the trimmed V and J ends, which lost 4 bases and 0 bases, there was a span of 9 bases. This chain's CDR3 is CASSWDNSNYGYTF. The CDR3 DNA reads TGTGCCAGCAGCTGGGACAACTCTAACTATGGCTACACCTTC.

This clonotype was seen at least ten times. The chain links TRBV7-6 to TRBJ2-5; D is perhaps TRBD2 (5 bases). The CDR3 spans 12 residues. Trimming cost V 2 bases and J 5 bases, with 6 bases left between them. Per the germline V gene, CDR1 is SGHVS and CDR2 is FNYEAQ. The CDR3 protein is CASSLSGETQYF. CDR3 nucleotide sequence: TGTGCCAGCAGCTTATCGGGGGAGACCCAGTACTTC.